The clone carrying this T cell receptor beta chain was detected ten times or more. For naive CD8 T cells, sorting used the CD8+CD4-CCR7+CD45RA+ phenotype. Previously described methods and listed TCR primers were used for bulk TCR libraries. TCRdb recomputed calls from the PCR reads with MiXCR, one row per CDR3 protein. The top ten hold roughly 0.85% of the sample, which has about 640,000 distinct CDR3 sequences, 20% seen once. The data stem from a study of molecular identifiers for immune sequencing clone quantification. Germline values: CDR1 SGHKS, CDR2 YYEKEE (reference sequence). The CDR3 runs to 15 residues. The V gene lost 2 bases and the J gene lost 5 bases, with 16 bases spanning the gap.

V and J are TRBV5-5 and TRBJ1-1, with D perhaps matching TRBD1 (5 bases). The clonotype originates from a human donor in good health. Some libraries in this study had Jurkat cell RNA spiked in. The sequenced sample consisted of naive CD8+ T cells from blood, with Jurkat cell RNA spiked in. Subset here: FACS-sorted CD8+CD4-CCR7+CD45RA+ naive T cells. The CDR3 region is CASSFGAGRGTEAFF. In DNA form, the CDR3 reads TGTGCCAGCAGCTTTGGGGCAGGGAGAGGGACTGAAGCTTTCTTT.